This T cell receptor beta chain stems from a study of cytomegalovirus exposure and HLA in healthy donors. The study ran its PCR with 60 Vbeta and 13 Jbeta primers. TCRdb's table, derived via immunoSEQ multiplex PCR, lists solely in-frame clones and lacks some. Of more than 95,000 clones listed, about 85% are singletons. The V gene's germline CDR1 is ENHRY and CDR2 SYGVKD. The ends lost 10 bases at V and 1 base at J; junction bases unmatched: 12. There are 16 residues in the CDR3. General observations from the study: A prior analysis recorded that most TCR beta V segments were productive about 90% or about 30% of the time. Common viral pathogens (according to a later analysis) appeared linked to several of the most significant clusters. The authors assumed roughly uniform sequencing depth across donors for presence/absence analyses.

Comments on this clone: Its target is not known.

The sequencing sample was made of PBMCs. This receptor was taken from a man younger than 35 in good health and CMV-seropositive. The chain joins TRBV10-3 to TRBJ1-4; the match to TRBD1 covers 7 bases. CDR3 region: CATGQEESGTNEKLFF. CDR3 DNA sequence: TGTGCCACCGGACAGGAGGAGTCGGGAACTAATGAAAAACTGTTTTTT.